This passage covers 28 T cell receptor beta chains from one sample sequenced in a study of cytomegalovirus exposure and HLA in healthy donors. PCR employed 60 Vbeta and 13 Jbeta primers. Sequencing used immunoSEQ multiplex PCR; TCRdb keeps in-frame clones, though not all of them. The profile shows roughly 180,000 clones, 60% to 80% of them singletons. Source material: PBMCs. Receptor source: a woman in her forties or fifties in good health and CMV-seropositive.

CDR3 sequence: CASSPSGGGLNTGELFF. As DNA, the CDR3 is TGTGCCAGCAGCCCCTCGGGCGGGGGGCTGAACACCGGGGAGCTGTTTTTT. The V and J genes are TRBV9 and TRBJ2-2, with TRBD2 matching 8 bases. There are 17 residues in the CDR3. J lost 1 base, V lost 4 bases, and 9 bases had no gene match. CDR1 is SGDLS and CDR2 is YYNGEE in the germline V gene.

The chain recombines TRBV10-2 with TRBJ1-6; 10 bases agree with TRBD1. The CDR3 loop spans 19 amino acids. Per the germline V gene, CDR1 is WSHSY and CDR2 is SAAADI. The ends lost 4 bases at V and 5 bases at J; junction bases unmatched: 14. The CDR3 protein is CASSGSLGDRGWNNSPLHF. The CDR3 coding sequence is TGCGCCAGCAGTGGTTCCCTAGGGGACAGGGGATGGAATAATTCACCCCTCCACTTT.

The chain couples TRBV6-5 to TRBJ1-1, with 7 bases fitting TRBD1. In germline, CDR1 is MNHEY, CDR2 SVGAGI. The junction had 4 bases not matched to a gene; V was cut back by 5 bases and J by 4 bases. This CDR3 has 13 residues. The CDR3 DNA follows: TGTGCCAGCAGTACAGGGGTGGCCACTGAAGCTTTCTTT. It translates to CASSTGVATEAFF.

The chain has TRBV2 and TRBJ1-5, with a tentative D call TRBD1 (5 bases). The CDR3 spans 12 residues. Trimming removed 4 bases from V and 5 bases from J, with 6 bases in between. Germline loops: CDR1 SNHLY, CDR2 FYNNEI. The CDR3 coding sequence is TGTGCCAGCAGTGGGACATATCAGCCCCAGCATTTT. This encodes CASSGTYQPQHF. The complete variable domain, with remaining parts taken from reference TRBV2 and TRBJ1-5, reads EPEVTQTPSHQVTQMGQEVILRCVPISNHLYFYWYRQILGQKVEFLVSFYNNEISEKSEIFDDQFSVERPDGSNFTLKIRSTKLEDSAMYFCASSGTYQPQHFGDGTRLSIL.

This chain joins TRBV7-3 and TRBJ1-3; no clear D. V lost 1 base, J lost 5 bases, and 30 bases lay in between. Germline CDR1 and CDR2: SGHTA and FQGTGA. The CDR3 totals 21 residues. The CDR3 loop reads CASSLNPTVAVRAESRNTIYF. The CDR3 DNA sequence: TGTGCCAGCAGCTTAAACCCCACGGTCGCGGTGCGGGCTGAATCGCGAAACACCATATATTTT.

This chain connects TRBV15 to TRBJ1-2; D ambiguous. The length of the CDR3 is 16 residues. Germline V gene lookup returns CDR1 LNHNV and CDR2 YYDKDF (reference sequence). Deletions cut 5 bases from V and 4 bases from J, with 20 bases between. In nucleotides, the CDR3 is TGTGCCACCAGCTCGACCGTCACACCGGACTCCTATGGCTACACCTTC. Translation: CATSSTVTPDSYGYTF.

The chain employs TRBV10-3 and TRBJ2-7, with 7 bases lining up with TRBD2. The CDR3 extends over 13 amino acids. From germline, CDR1 is ENHRY and CDR2 SYGVKD. The junction had 11 bases not matched to a gene; V was cut back by 10 bases and J by 5 bases. CDR3 amino acids: CATTSSGRDEQYF. DNA of the CDR3: TGTGCCACCACTTCTAGCGGTCGGGACGAGCAGTACTTC.

The rearrangement joins TRBV13 to TRBJ1-2, with TRBD1 identical over 10 bases. Per germline, CDR1 PRHDT and CDR2 FYEKMQ (reference sequence). The CDR3 has 15 residues. V was pared by 5 bases and J by 1 base, with 4 bases of the junction left unmatched. CDR3 bases: TGTGCCAGCAGCCTCCGGGACAGGGGTAACTATGGCTACACCTTC. Amino acid sequence: CASSLRDRGNYGYTF.

The CDR3 sequence: CASSYAHRGAYEQYF. CDR3 sequence (DNA): TGTGCCAGCAGTTACGCTCACAGGGGGGCCTACGAGCAGTACTTC. This rearrangement joins TRBV6-5 to TRBJ2-7; the match to TRBD1 covers 8 bases. The junction had 5 bases not matched to a gene; V was cut back by 2 bases and J by 2 bases. The CDR3 runs 15 residues. CDR1 and CDR2 (germline): MNHEY, SVGAGI.

V usage is TRBV2 and J usage is TRBJ2-3; a possible D gene is TRBD2 (5 bases). With 6 bases removed from V and 4 bases from J, the gap between germline ends came to 17 bases. Germline CDR1 reads SNHLY; CDR2 reads FYNNEI. The CDR3 totals 15 residues. The CDR3 spells CASSRWAGSPDTQYF. CDR3 nucleotide sequence: TGTGCCAGCAGCCGGTGGGCGGGTAGTCCAGATACGCAGTATTTT.

The gene calls are TRBV5-1 and TRBJ2-7, with 7 bases that match TRBD1. The V gene's germline CDR1 is SGHRS and CDR2 YFSETQ. J lost 7 bases, V lost 4 bases, and 11 bases had no gene match. The length of the CDR3 is 14 residues. This chain's CDR3 is CASSPQGLPGEQYF. The CDR3 region has the DNA TGCGCCAGCAGCCCACAGGGGCTGCCGGGGGAGCAGTACTTC.

The chain carries TRBV11-2 and TRBJ1-3, with 8 bases identical to TRBD1. CDR1 and CDR2 (germline): SGHAT, FQNNGV. The CDR3 length is 17 residues. Germline trimming cut 1 base from V and 2 bases from J; bases unmatched to any gene: 7. CDR3 loop: CASSLGTGSVAGNTIYF. For the CDR3, the DNA is TGTGCCAGCAGCTTAGGGACAGGGTCGGTGGCTGGAAACACCATATATTTT.

Written as DNA, the CDR3 is TGCGCCAGCAGCAAGGGACAGGGGAATTATGGCTACACCTTC. Its translation is CASSKGQGNYGYTF. The chain has TRBV5-1 and TRBJ1-2; 10 bases are a match to TRBD1. There are 14 residues in the CDR3. The V gene's germline CDR1 is SGHRS and CDR2 YFSETQ. V gave up 4 bases and J gave up 5 bases; unmatched junction bases: 5.

The chain links TRBV5-4 to TRBJ2-7, with D perhaps TRBD1 (6 bases). Germline V gene sequence: CDR1 SGHNT, CDR2 YYREEE (reference sequence). V lost 4 bases to trimming and J lost 4 bases, with 9 bases between them. This CDR3 comprises 12 residues. The CDR3 DNA follows: TGTGCCAGCAGCCTGGACAGATACGAGCAGTACTTC. Translating it yields CASSLDRYEQYF. The full variable domain, in which reference TRBV5-4 and TRBJ2-7 provide the parts outside the CDR3, is ETGVTQSPTHLIKTRGQQVTLRCSSQSGHNTVSWYQQALGQGPQFIFQYYREEENGRGNFPPRFSGLQFPNYSSELNVNALELDDSALYLCASSLDRYEQYFGPGTRLTVT.

The rearrangement joins TRBV5-1 to TRBJ2-5; 10 bases match TRBD2. Germline trimming cut 4 bases from V and 3 bases from J; bases unmatched to any gene: 3. The germline V gene has CDR1 SGHRS and CDR2 YFSETQ. This CDR3 comprises 14 residues. CDR3 DNA sequence: TGCGCCAGCAGCCCCAGCGGGGGGGAAGAGACCCAGTACTTC. Translating gives CASSPSGGEETQYF.

The chain is built from TRBV7-8 and TRBJ1-6, with 8 bases lining up with TRBD1. Trimming removed 5 bases from V and 6 bases from J; junction bases left unmatched: 9. The CDR3 runs to 16 residues. Germline-derived CDR1 and CDR2 are SGHVS and FQNEAQ. CDR3 bases: TGTGCCAGCAGCACCGGACAGGGTATCAGTAATTCACCCCTCCACTTT. The encoded protein is CASSTGQGISNSPLHF.

With respect to this clone: An end of the junction differs from the germline gene, which may be a read error. This chain links TRBV7-9 with TRBJ2-1; 8 positions agree with TRBD2. Per the germline V gene, CDR1 is SEHNR and CDR2 is FQNEAQ (reference sequence). CDR3 length equals 16 residues. CDR3 sequence reads: CSSSLSGGGTYNEQFF. DNA of the CDR3: TGTTCCAGCAGCTTAAGTGGCGGGGGGACCTACAATGAGCAGTTCTTC.

The chain has TRBV19 and TRBJ1-5; no clear D. This CDR3 comprises 14 residues. Looked up from germline, CDR1 is LNHDA and CDR2 is SQIVND (reference sequence). V was trimmed by 1 base and J by 4 bases, leaving 8 bases between them. Written as DNA, the CDR3 is TGTGCCAGTAGTATAGTATCGGGGAATCAGCCCCAGCATTTT. Amino acid sequence: CASSIVSGNQPQHF. Using reference TRBV19 and TRBJ1-5 for the parts outside the CDR3, the full variable domain is DGGITQSPKYLFRKEGQNVTLSCEQNLNHDAMYWYRQDPGQGLRLIYYSQIVNDFQKGDIAEGYSVSREKKESFPLTVTSAQKNPTAFYLCASSIVSGNQPQHFGDGTRLSIL.

The gene calls are TRBV19 and TRBJ1-4; weak D call: TRBD1 (5 bases). CDR3 size: 14 residues. Germline lookup yields CDR1 LNHDA and CDR2 SQIVND (reference sequence). V lost 6 bases, J lost 3 bases, and 11 bases lay in between. CDR3 loop: CASRDGGANEKLFF. In nucleotides, the CDR3 is TGTGCCAGTAGGGACGGAGGGGCTAATGAAAAACTGTTTTTT.

The chain carries TRBV7-8 and TRBJ2-2, with D perhaps TRBD1 (6 bases). Germline CDR1 and CDR2: SGHVS and FQNEAQ. V shed 3 bases and J shed 0 bases, with 11 bases lying between them. The CDR3 has 16 residues. Written as DNA, the CDR3 is TGTGCCAGCAGCTTCCTGACAGGAGCGAACACCGGGGAGCTGTTTTTT. Amino acid sequence: CASSFLTGANTGELFF.

The chain joins TRBV27 to TRBJ2-1; TRBD2 matches at 16 bases. The CDR3 runs 18 residues. Germline V gives CDR1 MNHEY, CDR2 SMNVEV (reference sequence). V lost 6 bases to trimming and J lost 5 bases; unmatched junction nucleotides: 10. Here the CDR3 DNA reads TGTGCCAGCAGAAGGGGACTAGCGGGGGGGCGGAGGCACAATGAGCAGTTCTTC. It specifies CASRRGLAGGRRHNEQFF.

This clone was seen a few times. V and J are TRBV6-5 and TRBJ1-5, with TRBD1 matching over 8 bases. The V gene's germline CDR1 is MNHEY and CDR2 SVGAGI. Unmatched junction bases numbered 10, after V lost 5 bases and J lost 7 bases. The length of the CDR3 is 15 residues. DNA for the CDR3: TGTGCCAGCAGTGGGTGGACAGGGCGAGGGCAGCCCCAGCATTTT. Amino acids: CASSGWTGRGQPQHF.

The gene calls are TRBV5-1 and TRBJ2-5; possibly TRBD2 for D (5 bases). Between the trimmed V and J ends, which lost 3 bases and 0 bases, there was a span of 9 bases. The V gene's germline CDR1 is SGHRS and CDR2 YFSETQ. This CDR3 contains 14 residues. CDR3 bases: TGCGCCAGCAGCTGGATGCGGGACCAAGAGACCCAGTACTTC. This codes for CASSWMRDQETQYF.

J is TRBJ2-1 and V is TRBV7-3, with 9 bases that match TRBD1. There are 15 residues in the CDR3. The junction had 4 bases not matched to a gene; V was cut back by 2 bases and J by 5 bases. The germline gives CDR1 SGHTA, CDR2 FQGTGA. CDR3 DNA: TGTGCCAGCAGCTTAGGGGGACAGGGCCACAATGAGCAGTTCTTC. Translation: CASSLGGQGHNEQFF.

This rearrangement joins TRBV29-1 to TRBJ2-5; 12 nucleotides align to TRBD1. The J call may be mistaken, given a closer DNA end match to TRBJ2-7. CDR1 and CDR2 (germline): SQVTM, ANQGSEA. The CDR3 length is 14 residues. CDR3 nucleotides: TGCAGCGGAAAATCCGGGACAGGGGGCTTCGAGCAGTACTTC. Protein sequence: CSGKSGTGGFEQYF.

J is TRBJ1-2 and V is TRBV5-1; D call uncertain. The CDR3 spans 16 residues. Deletions cut 4 bases from V and 2 bases from J, with 18 bases between. The germline V gene encodes CDR1 SGHRS and CDR2 YFSETQ. The CDR3 DNA is TGCGCCAGCAGCCTGGGCGGGGTCGGGGTAAACTATGGCTACACCTTC. It yields the protein CASSLGGVGVNYGYTF.

DNA of the CDR3: TGCGCCAGCAGACCCGGGACAGGGGGCTTTGAGGACACTGAAGCTTTCTTT. This encodes CASRPGTGGFEDTEAFF. This chain connects TRBV5-1 to TRBJ1-1, with 12 bases that match TRBD1. This CDR3 comprises 17 residues. The germline gives CDR1 SGHRS, CDR2 YFSETQ. The trim removed 5 bases at V and 3 bases at J, leaving 11 bases unmatched.

This clone was detected once. J is TRBJ2-7 and V is TRBV6-1, with 9 bases aligning to TRBD1. The CDR3 sequence is 15 residues long. Germline assignment: CDR1 MNHNS and CDR2 SASEGT. The junction had 12 bases not matched to a gene; V was cut back by 8 bases and J by 4 bases. The CDR3 DNA is TGTGCCAGCGCTACCCGGGACAGGGTGGTGTACGAGCAGTACTTC. It is translated as CASATRDRVVYEQYF.